This T cell receptor beta chain was captured in a study of CD8 T cells in ankylosing spondylitis. Researchers built TCR beta libraries using quantitative 5'-RACE with molecular barcodes. Each CDR3 protein gets one entry after TCRdb re-called the 5' RACE reads with MiXCR. The sample includes roughly 230,000 distinct CDR3 sequences, 15% to 20% of them seen just once. This clonotype was seen a few times. The specimen sequenced was blood, either unsorted or a sorted T cell fraction (not recorded which). The sequence was obtained from a male donor with ankylosing spondylitis or in good health (not recorded which).

The CDR3 coding sequence is TGTGCCAGCAGCCAAGGATGGGCACTACCCTACGAGCAGTACTTC. It is translated as CASSQGWALPYEQYF. This sequence joins TRBV3-1 and TRBJ2-7; D is unresolved. This CDR3 contains 15 residues. Germline V gene sequence: CDR1 LGHDT, CDR2 YNNKEL (reference sequence). V was pared by 1 base and J by 2 bases, with 12 bases between.